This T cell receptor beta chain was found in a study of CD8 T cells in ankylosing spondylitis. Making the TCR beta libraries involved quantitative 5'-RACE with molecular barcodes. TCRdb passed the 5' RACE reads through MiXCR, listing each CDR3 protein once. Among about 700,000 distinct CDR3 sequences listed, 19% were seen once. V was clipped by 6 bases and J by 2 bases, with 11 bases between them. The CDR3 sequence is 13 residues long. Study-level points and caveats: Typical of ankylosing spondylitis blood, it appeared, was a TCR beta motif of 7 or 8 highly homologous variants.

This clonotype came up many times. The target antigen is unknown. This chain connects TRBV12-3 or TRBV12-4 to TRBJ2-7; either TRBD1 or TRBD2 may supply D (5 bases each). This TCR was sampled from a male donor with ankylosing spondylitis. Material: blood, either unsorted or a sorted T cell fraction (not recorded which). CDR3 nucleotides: TGTGCCAGCAGGAGGGACGGCACCTACGAGCAGTACTTC. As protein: CASRRDGTYEQYF.